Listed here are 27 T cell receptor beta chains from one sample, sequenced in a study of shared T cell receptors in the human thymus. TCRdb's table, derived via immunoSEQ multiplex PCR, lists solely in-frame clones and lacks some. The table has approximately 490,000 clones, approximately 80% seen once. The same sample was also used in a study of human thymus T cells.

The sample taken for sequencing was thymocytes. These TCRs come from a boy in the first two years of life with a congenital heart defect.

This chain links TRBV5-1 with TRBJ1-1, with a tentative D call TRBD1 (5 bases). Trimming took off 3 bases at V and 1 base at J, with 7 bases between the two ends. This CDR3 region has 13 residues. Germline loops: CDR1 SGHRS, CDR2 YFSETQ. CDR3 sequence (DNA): TGCGCCAGCAGCTCAGGGTGGAACACTGAAGCTTTCTTT. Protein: CASSSGWNTEAFF. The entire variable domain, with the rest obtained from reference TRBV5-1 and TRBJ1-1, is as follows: KAGVTQTPRYLIKTRGQQVTLSCSPISGHRSVSWYQQTPGQGLQFLFEYFSETQRNKGNFPGRFSGRQFSNSRSEMNVSTLELGDSALYLCASSSGWNTEAFFGQGTRLTVV.

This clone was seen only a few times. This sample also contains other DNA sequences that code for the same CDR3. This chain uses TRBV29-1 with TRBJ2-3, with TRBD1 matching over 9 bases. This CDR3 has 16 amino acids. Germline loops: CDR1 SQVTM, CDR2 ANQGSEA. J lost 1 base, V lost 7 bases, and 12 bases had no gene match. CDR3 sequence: CSAPGGRDRGTDTQYF. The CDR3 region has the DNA TGCAGCGCCCCCGGCGGAAGGGACAGGGGCACAGATACGCAGTATTTT.

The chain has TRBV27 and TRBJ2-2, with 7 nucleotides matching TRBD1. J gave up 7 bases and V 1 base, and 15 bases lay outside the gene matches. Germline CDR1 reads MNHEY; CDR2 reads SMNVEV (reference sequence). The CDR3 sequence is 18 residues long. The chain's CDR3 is CASSLYTGAPWGNGELFF. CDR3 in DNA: TGTGCCAGCAGTTTATATACAGGGGCCCCGTGGGGGAACGGGGAGCTGTTTTTT.

The CDR3 sequence is CASSQVRTGEPLGTEAFF. CDR3 in DNA: TGTGCCAGCAGCCAAGTACGGACAGGAGAGCCGTTGGGCACTGAAGCTTTCTTT. V and J are TRBV4-2 and TRBJ1-1; 7 bases fit TRBD1. The germline V gene has CDR1 LGHNA and CDR2 YNFKEQ. Trimming at V came to 1 base and at J to 4 bases, leaving 15 bases not matched to a gene. This CDR3 spans 18 amino acids.

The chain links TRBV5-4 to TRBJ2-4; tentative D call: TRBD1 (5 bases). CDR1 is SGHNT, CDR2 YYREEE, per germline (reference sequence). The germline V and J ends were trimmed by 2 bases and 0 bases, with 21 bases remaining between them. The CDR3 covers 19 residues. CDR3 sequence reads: CASSLAGFSSDRAKNIQYF. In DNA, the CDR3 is TGTGCCAGCAGCTTAGCAGGGTTTTCAAGCGATCGAGCCAAAAACATTCAGTACTTC. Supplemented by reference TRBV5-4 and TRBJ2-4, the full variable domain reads ETGVTQSPTHLIKTRGQQVTLRCSSQSGHNTVSWYQQALGQGPQFIFQYYREEENGRGNFPPRFSGLQFPNYSSELNVNALELDDSALYLCASSLAGFSSDRAKNIQYFGAGTRLSVL.

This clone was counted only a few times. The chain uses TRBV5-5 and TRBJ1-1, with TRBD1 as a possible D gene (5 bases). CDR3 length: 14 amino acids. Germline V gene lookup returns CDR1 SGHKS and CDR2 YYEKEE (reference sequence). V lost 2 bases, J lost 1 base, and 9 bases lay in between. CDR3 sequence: CASSFRVENTEAFF. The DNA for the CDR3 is TGTGCCAGCAGCTTCAGGGTTGAGAACACTGAAGCTTTCTTT. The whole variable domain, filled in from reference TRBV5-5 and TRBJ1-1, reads DAGVTQSPTHLIKTRGQQVTLRCSPISGHKSVSWYQQVLGQGPQFIFQYYEKEERGRGNFPDRFSARQFPNYSSELNVNALLLGDSALYLCASSFRVENTEAFFGQGTRLTVV.

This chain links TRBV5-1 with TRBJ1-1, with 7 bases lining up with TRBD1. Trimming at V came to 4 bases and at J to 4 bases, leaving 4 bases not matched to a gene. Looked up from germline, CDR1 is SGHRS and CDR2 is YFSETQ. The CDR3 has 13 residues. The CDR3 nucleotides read TGCGCCAGCAGCATACCAGGGGGCACTGAAGCTTTCTTT. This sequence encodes CASSIPGGTEAFF.

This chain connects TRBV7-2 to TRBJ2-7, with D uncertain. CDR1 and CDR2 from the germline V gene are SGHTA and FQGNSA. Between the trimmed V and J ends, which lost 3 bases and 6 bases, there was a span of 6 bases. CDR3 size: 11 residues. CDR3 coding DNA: TGTGCCAGCAGCTTCGGTGGCGAGCAGTACTTC. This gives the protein CASSFGGEQYF.

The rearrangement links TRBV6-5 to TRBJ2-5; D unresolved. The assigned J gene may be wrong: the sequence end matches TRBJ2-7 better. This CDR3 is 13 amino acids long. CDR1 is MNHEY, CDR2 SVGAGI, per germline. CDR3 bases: TGTGCCAGCACCCATACGGCAGGCTACGAGCAGTACTTC. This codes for CASTHTAGYEQYF.

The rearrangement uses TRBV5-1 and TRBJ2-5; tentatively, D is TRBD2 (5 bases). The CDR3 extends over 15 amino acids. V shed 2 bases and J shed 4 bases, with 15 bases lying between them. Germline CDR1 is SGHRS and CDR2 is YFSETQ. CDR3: CASSFGLARGETQYF. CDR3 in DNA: TGCGCCAGCAGCTTTGGGTTAGCCCGGGGAGAGACCCAGTACTTC.

The CDR3 sequence is CASSQGLAGRNYGYTF. Here the CDR3 DNA reads TGTGCCAGCAGCCAAGGGCTTGCAGGGAGGAACTATGGCTACACCTTC. The gene calls are TRBV4-2 and TRBJ1-2; tentative D call: TRBD1 (5 bases). CDR1 and CDR2 (germline): LGHNA, YNFKEQ. The ends were cut back, 1 base at V and 2 bases at J, with 14 bases in the middle. There are 16 residues in the CDR3.

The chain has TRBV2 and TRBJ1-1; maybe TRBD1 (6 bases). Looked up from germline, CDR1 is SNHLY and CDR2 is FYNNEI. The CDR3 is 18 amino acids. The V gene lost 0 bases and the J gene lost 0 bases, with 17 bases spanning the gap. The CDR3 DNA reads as TGTGCCAGCAGTGAAGCCAAAACCGGGACACACATGAACACTGAAGCTTTCTTT. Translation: CASSEAKTGTHMNTEAFF.

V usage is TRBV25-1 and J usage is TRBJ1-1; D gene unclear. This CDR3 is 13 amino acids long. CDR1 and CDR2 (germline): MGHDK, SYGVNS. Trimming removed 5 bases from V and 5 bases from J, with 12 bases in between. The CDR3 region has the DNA TGTGCCAGCAGTCCGGGAGGGAGAACTGAAGCTTTCTTT. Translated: CASSPGGRTEAFF.

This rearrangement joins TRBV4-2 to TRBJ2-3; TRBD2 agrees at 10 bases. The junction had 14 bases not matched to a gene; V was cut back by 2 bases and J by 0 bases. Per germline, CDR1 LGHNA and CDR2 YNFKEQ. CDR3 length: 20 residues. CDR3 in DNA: TGTGCCAGCAGCCAAAAAGAAGGGACTAGCGCTACGCCTAGCACAGATACGCAGTATTTT. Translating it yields CASSQKEGTSATPSTDTQYF.

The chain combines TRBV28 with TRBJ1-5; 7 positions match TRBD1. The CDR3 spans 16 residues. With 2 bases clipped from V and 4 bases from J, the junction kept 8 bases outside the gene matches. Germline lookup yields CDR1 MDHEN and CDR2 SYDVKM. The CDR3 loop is CASSLPDREPNQPQHF. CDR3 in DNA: TGTGCCAGCAGTTTACCAGACAGGGAACCAAATCAGCCCCAGCATTTT.

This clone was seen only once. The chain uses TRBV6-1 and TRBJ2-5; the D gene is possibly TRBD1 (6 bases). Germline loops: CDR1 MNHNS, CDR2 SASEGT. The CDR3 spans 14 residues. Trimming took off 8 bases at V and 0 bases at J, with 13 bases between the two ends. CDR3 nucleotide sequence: TGTGCCAGCTGGGGCAGGGGACACCAAGAGACCCAGTACTTC. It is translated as CASWGRGHQETQYF.

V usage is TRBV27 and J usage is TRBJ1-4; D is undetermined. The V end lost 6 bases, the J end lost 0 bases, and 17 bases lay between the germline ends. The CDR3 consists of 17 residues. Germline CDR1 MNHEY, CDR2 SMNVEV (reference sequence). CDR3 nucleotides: TGTGCCAGCAGCCTCAACGGGGTAGCCGCAACTAATGAAAAACTGTTTTTT. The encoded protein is CASSLNGVAATNEKLFF.

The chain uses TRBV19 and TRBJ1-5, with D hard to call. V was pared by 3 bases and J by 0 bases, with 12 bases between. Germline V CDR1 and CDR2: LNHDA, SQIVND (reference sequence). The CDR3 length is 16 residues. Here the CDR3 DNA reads TGTGCCAGTAGTATGTCAGTTCGGGATAGCAATCAGCCCCAGCATTTT. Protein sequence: CASSMSVRDSNQPQHF.

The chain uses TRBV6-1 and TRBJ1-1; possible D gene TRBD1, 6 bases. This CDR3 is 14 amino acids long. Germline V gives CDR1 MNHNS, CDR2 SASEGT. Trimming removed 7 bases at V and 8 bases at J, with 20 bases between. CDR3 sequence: CASNGDRPRREAFF. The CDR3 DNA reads TGTGCCAGCAACGGAGACAGGCCCCGACGGGAAGCTTTCTTT.

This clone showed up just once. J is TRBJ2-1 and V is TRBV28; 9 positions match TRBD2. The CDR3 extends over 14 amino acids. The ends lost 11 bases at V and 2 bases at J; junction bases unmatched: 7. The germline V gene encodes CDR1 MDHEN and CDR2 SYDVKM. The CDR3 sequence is CAGAGTSPYNEQFF. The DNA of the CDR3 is TGTGCCGGAGCCGGGACTAGCCCCTACAATGAGCAGTTCTTC.

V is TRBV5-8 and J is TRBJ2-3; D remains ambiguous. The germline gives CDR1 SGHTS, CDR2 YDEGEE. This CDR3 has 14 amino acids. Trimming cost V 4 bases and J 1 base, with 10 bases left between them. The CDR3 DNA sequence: TGTGCCAGCAGCAGACTTCTGGGCACAGATACGCAGTATTTT. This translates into CASSRLLGTDTQYF. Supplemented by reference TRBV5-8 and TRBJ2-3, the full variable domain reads EAGVTQSPTHLIKTRGQQATLRCSPISGHTSVYWYQQALGLGLQFLLWYDEGEERNRGNFPPRFSGRQFPNYSSELNVNALELEDSALYLCASSRLLGTDTQYFGPGTRLTVL.

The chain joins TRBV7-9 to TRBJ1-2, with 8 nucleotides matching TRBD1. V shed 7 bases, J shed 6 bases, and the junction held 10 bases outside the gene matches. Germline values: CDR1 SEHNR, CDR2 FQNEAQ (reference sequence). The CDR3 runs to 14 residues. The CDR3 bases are TGTGCCAGCACCACCGGACAGGGAAAGGATGGCTACACCTTC. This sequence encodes CASTTGQGKDGYTF.

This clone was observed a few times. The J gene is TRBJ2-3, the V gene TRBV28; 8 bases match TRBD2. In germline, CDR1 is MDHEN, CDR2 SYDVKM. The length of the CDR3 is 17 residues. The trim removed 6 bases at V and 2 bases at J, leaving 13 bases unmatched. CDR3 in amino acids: CASSPLRGATHTDTQYF. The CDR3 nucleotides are TGTGCCAGCAGCCCTCTGCGGGGGGCCACCCACACAGATACGCAGTATTTT.

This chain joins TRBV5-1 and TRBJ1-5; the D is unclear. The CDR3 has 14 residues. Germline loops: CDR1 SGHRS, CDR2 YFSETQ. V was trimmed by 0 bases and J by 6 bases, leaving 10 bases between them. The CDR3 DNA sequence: TGCGCCAGCAGCTTGGAGCAGGTTATTCAGCCCCAGCATTTT. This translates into CASSLEQVIQPQHF.

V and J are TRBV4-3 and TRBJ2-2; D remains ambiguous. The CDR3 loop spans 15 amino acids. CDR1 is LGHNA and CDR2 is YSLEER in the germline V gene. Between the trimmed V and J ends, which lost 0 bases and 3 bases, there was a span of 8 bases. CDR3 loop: CASSQDLRDTGELFF. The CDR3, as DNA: TGCGCCAGCAGCCAAGACCTAAGAGACACCGGGGAGCTGTTTTTT.

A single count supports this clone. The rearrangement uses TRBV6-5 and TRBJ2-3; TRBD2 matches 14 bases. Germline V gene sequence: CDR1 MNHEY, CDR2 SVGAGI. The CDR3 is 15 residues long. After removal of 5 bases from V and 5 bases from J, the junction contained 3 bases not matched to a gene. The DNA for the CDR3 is TGTGCCAGCAGTCCGGGACTAGCGGGAGAAGATACGCAGTATTTT. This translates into CASSPGLAGEDTQYF.

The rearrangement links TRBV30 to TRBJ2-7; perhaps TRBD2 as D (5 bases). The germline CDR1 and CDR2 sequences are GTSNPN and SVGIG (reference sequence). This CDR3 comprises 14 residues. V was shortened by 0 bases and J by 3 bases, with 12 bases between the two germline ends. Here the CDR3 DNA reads TGTGCCTGGAGTGTACGAGGGAGAAACTACGAGCAGTACTTC. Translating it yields CAWSVRGRNYEQYF.